This T cell receptor (beta chain) was found in a study of regulatory T cells in long-lasting Graves disease. General observations from the study: Public clonotype sharing was higher in persistent than newly diagnosed patients. Under persistent disease, TRBV28, TRBJ1-2 and TRBJ2-5 were used preferentially. Relative to newly diagnosed Graves' patients, persistent ones had lower TCR diversity.

With 7 bases removed from V and 0 bases from J, the gap between germline ends came to 10 bases. This CDR3 comprises 13 residues. The germline CDR1 and CDR2 sequences are LNHDA and SQIVND (reference sequence). Time point: persistent/refractory GD, antithyroid drugs over 5 years with positive TRAb. The TCR library was made from RNA that had been extracted from PBMCs in TRIzol. A roughly 10-milliliter sample of peripheral blood was drawn into EDTA tubes. Building the TCR beta libraries relied on iRepertoire HTBI primers, and CDR3 regions underwent Arm-PCR. Each CDR3 protein gets one entry after TCRdb re-called the multiplex PCR reads with MiXCR. The sample yields more than 650,000 distinct CDR3 sequences, 30% seen once. This clonotype was picked up a small number of times. Its antigen remains unknown.

V gene TRBV19 combines with J gene TRBJ2-7; TRBD1 might be the D (5 bases). The source of this sequence is a female donor with Graves disease. Sequences were derived from peripheral blood mononuclear cells (PBMCs), sampled when the disease was refractory, from a patient treated with antithyroid drugs. For the CDR3, the DNA is TGTGCCAGTAAGGAGCAGGGCTCCTACGAGCAGTACTTC. It is translated as CASKEQGSYEQYF. Full variable domain (outside the CDR3, taken from reference TRBV19 and TRBJ2-7): DGGITQSPKYLFRKEGQNVTLSCEQNLNHDAMYWYRQDPGQGLRLIYYSQIVNDFQKGDIAEGYSVSREKKESFPLTVTSAQKNPTAFYLCASKEQGSYEQYFGPGTRLTVT.